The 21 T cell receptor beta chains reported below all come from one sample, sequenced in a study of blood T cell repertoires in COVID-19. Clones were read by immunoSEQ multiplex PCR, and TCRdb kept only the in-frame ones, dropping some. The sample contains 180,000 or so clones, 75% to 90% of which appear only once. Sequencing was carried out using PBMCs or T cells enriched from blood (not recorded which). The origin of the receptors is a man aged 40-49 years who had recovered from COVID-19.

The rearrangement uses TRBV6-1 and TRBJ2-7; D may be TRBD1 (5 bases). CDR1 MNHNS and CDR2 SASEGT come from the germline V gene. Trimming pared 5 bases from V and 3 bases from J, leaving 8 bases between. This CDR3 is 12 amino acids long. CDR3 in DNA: TGTGCCAGCAGTAAGACAGTCTACGAGCAGTACTTC. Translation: CASSKTVYEQYF.

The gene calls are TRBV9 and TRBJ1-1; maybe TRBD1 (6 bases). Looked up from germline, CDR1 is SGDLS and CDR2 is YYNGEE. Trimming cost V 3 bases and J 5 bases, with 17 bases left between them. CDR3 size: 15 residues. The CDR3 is CASSAPGTGNTEAFF. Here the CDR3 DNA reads TGTGCCAGCAGCGCCCCCGGTACAGGGAATACTGAAGCTTTCTTT.

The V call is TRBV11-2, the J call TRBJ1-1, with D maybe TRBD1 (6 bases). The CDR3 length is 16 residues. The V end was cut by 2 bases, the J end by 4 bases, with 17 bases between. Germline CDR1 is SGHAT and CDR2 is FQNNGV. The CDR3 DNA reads TGTGCCAGCAGCTTATTTGGGGGGGCGCAGAGCACTGAAGCTTTCTTT. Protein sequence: CASSLFGGAQSTEAFF.

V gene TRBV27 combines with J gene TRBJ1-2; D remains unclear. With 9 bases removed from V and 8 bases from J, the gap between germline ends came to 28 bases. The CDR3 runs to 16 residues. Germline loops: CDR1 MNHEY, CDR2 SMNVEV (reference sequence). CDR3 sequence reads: CASGPGSIGEEGGYTF. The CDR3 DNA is TGTGCCAGTGGACCTGGGAGTATCGGGGAAGAAGGGGGCTACACCTTC.

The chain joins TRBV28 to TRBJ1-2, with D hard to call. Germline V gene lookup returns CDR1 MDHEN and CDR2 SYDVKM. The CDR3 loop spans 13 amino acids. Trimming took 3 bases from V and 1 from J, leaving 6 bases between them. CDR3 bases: TGTGCCAGCAGTTTGCAGGTTAACTATGGCTACACCTTC. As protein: CASSLQVNYGYTF.

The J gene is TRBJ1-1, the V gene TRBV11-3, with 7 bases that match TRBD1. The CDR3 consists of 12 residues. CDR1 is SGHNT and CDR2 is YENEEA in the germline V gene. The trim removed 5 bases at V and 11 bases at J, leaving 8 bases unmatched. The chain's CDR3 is CASSPRTGGAFF. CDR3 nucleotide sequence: TGTGCCAGCAGCCCTCGGACAGGAGGCGCTTTCTTT.

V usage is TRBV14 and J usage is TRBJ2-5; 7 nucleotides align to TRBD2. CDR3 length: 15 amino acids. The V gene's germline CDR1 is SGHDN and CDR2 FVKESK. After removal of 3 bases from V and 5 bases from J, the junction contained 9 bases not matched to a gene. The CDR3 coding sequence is TGTGCCAGCAGCCAGACCGGGAGGAGGGAGGAGACCCAGTACTTC. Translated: CASSQTGRREETQYF.

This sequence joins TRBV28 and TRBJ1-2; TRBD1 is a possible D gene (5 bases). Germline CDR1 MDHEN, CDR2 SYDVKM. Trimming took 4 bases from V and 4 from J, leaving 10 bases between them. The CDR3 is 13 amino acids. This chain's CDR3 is CASSYQGRYGYTF. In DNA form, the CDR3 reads TGTGCCAGCAGTTATCAGGGTCGCTATGGCTACACCTTC.

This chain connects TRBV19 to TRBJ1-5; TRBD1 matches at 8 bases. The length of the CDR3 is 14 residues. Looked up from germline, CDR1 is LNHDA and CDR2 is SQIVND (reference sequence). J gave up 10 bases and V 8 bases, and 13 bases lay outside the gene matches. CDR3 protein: CASGLQGDPSPQHF. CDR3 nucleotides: TGTGCCAGTGGGTTACAGGGGGACCCTTCCCCCCAGCATTTT. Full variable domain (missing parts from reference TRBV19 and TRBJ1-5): DGGITQSPKYLFRKEGQNVTLSCEQNLNHDAMYWYRQDPGQGLRLIYYSQIVNDFQKGDIAEGYSVSREKKESFPLTVTSAQKNPTAFYLCASGLQGDPSPQHFGDGTRLSIL.

CDR3: CASSRRTGLSSYEQYF. Here the CDR3 DNA reads TGTGCCAGCAGCCGCCGGACAGGGCTCAGCTCCTACGAGCAGTACTTC. The gene calls are TRBV27 and TRBJ2-7; 8 bases are a match to TRBD1. Unmatched junction bases numbered 10, after V lost 6 bases and J lost 0 bases. The germline gives CDR1 MNHEY, CDR2 SMNVEV (reference sequence). This CDR3 contains 16 residues.

The CDR3 region is CASSPASGTGGHEQYF. The CDR3 nucleotides read TGTGCCAGCAGCCCCGCTAGCGGGACAGGGGGCCACGAGCAGTACTTC. V and J are TRBV7-6 and TRBJ2-7, with 12 positions matching TRBD1. The germline CDR1 and CDR2 sequences are SGHVS and FNYEAQ. Trimming removed 5 bases from V and 5 bases from J; junction bases left unmatched: 10. The CDR3 is made up of 16 amino acids.

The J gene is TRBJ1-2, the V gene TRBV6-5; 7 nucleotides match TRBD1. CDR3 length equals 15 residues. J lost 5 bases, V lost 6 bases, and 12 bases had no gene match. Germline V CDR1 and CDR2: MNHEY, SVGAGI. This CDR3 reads CASSLGTAEFYGYTF. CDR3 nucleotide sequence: TGTGCCAGCAGCCTTGGGACAGCCGAGTTTTATGGCTACACCTTC.

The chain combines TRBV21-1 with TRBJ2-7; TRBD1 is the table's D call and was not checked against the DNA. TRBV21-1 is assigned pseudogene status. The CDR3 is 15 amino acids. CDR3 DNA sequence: TGTGCCAGCAGCAAAGGGGACAGGGCGCCCTACGAGCAGTACTTC. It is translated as CASSKGDRAPYEQYF.

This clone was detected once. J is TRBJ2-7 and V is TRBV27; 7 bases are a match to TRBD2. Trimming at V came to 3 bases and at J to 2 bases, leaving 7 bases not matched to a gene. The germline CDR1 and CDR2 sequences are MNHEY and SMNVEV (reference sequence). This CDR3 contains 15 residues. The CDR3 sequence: CASSLRGSPTYEQYF. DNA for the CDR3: TGTGCCAGCAGTTTGCGCGGGAGCCCCACCTACGAGCAGTACTTC.

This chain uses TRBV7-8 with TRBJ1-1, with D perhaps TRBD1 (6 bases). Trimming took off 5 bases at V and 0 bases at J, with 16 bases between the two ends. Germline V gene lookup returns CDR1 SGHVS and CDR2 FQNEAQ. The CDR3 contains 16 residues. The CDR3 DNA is TGTGCCAGCAGCCCTCGACCGGGACACCTGAACACTGAAGCTTTCTTT. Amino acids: CASSPRPGHLNTEAFF. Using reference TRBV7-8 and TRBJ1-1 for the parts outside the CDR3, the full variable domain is GAGVSQSPRYKVAKRGQDVALRCDPISGHVSLFWYQQALGQGPEFLTYFQNEAQLDKSGLPSDRFFAERPEGSVSTLKIQRTQQEDSAVYLCASSPRPGHLNTEAFFGQGTRLTVV.

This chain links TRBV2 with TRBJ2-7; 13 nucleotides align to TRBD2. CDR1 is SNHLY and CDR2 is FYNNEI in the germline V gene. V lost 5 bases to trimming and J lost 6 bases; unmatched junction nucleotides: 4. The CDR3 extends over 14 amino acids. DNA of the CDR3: TGTGCCAGCAGTAGGACTAGCGGGAGTGGCGAGCAGTACTTC. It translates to CASSRTSGSGEQYF. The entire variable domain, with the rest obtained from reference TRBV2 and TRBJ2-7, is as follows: EPEVTQTPSHQVTQMGQEVILRCVPISNHLYFYWYRQILGQKVEFLVSFYNNEISEKSEIFDDQFSVERPDGSNFTLKIRSTKLEDSAMYFCASSRTSGSGEQYFGPGTRLTVT.

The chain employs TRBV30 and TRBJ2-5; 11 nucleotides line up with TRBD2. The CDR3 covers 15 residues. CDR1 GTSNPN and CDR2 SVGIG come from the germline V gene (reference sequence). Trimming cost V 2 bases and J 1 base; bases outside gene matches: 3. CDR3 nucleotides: TGTGCCTGGAGTCGACTAGCGGGGATCCAAGAGACCCAGTACTTC. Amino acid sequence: CAWSRLAGIQETQYF.

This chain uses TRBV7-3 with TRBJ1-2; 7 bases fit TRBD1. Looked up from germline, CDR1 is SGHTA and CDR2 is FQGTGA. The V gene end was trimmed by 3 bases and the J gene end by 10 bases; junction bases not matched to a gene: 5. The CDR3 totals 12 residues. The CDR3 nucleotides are TGTGCCAGCAGCTTGGAGACAGGGACCTACACCTTC. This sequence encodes CASSLETGTYTF.

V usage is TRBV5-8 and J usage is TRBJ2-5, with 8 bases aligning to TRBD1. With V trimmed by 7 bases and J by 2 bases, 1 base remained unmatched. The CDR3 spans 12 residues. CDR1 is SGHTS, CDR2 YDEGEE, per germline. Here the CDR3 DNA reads TGTGCCAGCCGGGACAGGCAAGAGACCCAGTACTTC. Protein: CASRDRQETQYF.

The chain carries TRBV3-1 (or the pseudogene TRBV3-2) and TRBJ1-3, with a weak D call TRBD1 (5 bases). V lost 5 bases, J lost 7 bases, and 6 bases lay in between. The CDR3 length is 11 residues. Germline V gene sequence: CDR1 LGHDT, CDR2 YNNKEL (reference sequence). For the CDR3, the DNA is TGTGCCAGCAGCGGGGGGAACACCATATATTTT. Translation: CASSGGNTIYF.

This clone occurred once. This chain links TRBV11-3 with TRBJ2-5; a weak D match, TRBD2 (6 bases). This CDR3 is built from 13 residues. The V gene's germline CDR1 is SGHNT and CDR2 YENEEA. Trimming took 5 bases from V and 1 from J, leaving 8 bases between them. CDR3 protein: CASSQTSQETQYF. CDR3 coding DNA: TGTGCCAGCAGCCAGACTAGCCAAGAGACCCAGTACTTC.